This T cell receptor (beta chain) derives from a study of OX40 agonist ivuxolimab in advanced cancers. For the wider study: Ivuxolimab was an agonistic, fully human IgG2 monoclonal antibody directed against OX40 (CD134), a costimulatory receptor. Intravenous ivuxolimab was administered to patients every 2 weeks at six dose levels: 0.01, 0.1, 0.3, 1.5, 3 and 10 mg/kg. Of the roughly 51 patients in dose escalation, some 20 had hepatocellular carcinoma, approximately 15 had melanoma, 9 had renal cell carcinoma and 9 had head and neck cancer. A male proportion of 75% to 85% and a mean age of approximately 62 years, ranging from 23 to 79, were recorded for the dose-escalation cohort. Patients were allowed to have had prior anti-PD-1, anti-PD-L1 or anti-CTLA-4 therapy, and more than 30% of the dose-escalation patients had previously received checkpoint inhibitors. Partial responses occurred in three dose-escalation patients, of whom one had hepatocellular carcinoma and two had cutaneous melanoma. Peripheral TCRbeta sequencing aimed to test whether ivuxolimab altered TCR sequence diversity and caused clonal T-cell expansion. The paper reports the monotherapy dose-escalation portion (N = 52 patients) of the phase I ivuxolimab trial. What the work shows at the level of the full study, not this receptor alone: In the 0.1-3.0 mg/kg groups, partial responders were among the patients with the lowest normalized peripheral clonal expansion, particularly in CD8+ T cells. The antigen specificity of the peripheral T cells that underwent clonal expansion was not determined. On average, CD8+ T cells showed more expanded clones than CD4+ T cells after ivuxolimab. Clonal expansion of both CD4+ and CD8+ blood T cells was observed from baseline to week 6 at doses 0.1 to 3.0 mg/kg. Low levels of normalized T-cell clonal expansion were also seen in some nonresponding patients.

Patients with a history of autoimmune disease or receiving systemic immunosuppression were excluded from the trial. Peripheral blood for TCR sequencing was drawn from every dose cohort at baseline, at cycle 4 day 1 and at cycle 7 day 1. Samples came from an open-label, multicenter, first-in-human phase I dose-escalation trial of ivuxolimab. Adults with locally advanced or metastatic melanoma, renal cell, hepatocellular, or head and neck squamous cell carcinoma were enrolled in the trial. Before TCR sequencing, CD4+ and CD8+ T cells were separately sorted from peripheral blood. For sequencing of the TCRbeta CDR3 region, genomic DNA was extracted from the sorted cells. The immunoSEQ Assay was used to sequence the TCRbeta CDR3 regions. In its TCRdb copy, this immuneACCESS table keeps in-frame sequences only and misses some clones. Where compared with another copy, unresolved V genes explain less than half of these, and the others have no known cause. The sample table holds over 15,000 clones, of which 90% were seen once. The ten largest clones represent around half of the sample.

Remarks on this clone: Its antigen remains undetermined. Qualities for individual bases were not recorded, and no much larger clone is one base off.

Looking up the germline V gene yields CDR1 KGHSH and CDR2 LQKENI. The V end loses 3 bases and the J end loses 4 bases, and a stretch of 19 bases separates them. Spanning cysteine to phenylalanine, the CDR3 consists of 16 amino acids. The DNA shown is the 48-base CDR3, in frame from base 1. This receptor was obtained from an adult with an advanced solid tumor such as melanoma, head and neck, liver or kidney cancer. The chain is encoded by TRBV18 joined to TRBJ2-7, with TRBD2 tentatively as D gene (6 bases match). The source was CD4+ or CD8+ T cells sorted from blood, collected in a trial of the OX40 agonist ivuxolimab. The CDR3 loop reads CASSPASLSRGYEQYF. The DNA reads TGTGCCAGCTCACCGGCTTCGCTGTCCCGGGGGTACGAGCAGTACTTC.